Shown below are 23 T cell receptor beta chains from a single sample sequenced in a study of shared T cell receptors in the human thymus. This table comes from immunoSEQ multiplex PCR, and its TCRdb copy is limited to in-frame clones, with some not included. Here the sample spans over 350,000 clones, approximately 95% being singletons. The sample comprised thymocytes. The origin of the receptors is a human donor.

The CDR3 region is CASSYSTGANYGYTF. CDR3 bases: TGTGCCAGCAGTTACTCGACAGGGGCTAACTATGGCTACACCTTC. The V call is TRBV6-6, the J call TRBJ1-2; 8 bases fit TRBD1. The length of the CDR3 is 15 residues. Germline V gives CDR1 MNHNY, CDR2 SVGAGI (reference sequence). V dropped 0 bases and J dropped 0; count of bases not matched to a gene: 0.

V gene TRBV2 combines with J gene TRBJ2-3; 7 bases are a match to TRBD2. The CDR3 has 13 amino acids. CDR1 and CDR2 (germline): SNHLY, FYNNEI. V was pared by 11 bases and J by 1 base, with 6 bases of the junction left unmatched. The CDR3: CAVGGTRTDTQYF. DNA for the CDR3: TGTGCCGTCGGGGGGACCCGCACAGATACGCAGTATTTT.

The chain employs TRBV11-2 and TRBJ1-3; D is uncertain. Germline V lookup: CDR1 SGHAT, CDR2 FQNNGV. The length of the CDR3 is 17 residues. V was cut by 3 bases and J by 3 bases, with 18 bases left in between. The DNA of the CDR3 is TGTGCCAGCAGCTTGAGATTCTCGGAGGGTTTTGGAAACACCATATATTTT. Amino acids: CASSLRFSEGFGNTIYF.

The chain links TRBV15 to TRBJ2-7; no firm D call. CDR1 is LNHNV and CDR2 is YYDKDF in the germline V gene (reference sequence). The CDR3 is made up of 15 amino acids. V was clipped by 0 bases and J by 3 bases, with 12 bases between them. CDR3 sequence: CATSRDQFNHYEQYF. Written as DNA, the CDR3 is TGTGCCACCAGCAGAGATCAGTTCAACCACTACGAGCAGTACTTC.

The CDR3 region has the DNA TGTGCCACCAGCAGGGAGTTGGATGGCTACACCTTC. Its translation is CATSRELDGYTF. V is TRBV15 and J is TRBJ1-2; no clear D gene. Trimming stripped 3 bases from V and 6 bases from J, with 8 bases between. The CDR3 is 12 amino acids. CDR1 LNHNV and CDR2 YYDKDF come from the germline V gene (reference sequence). Filled out from reference TRBV15 and TRBJ1-2, the complete variable domain reads DAMVIQNPRYQVTQFGKPVTLSCSQTLNHNVMYWYQQKSSQAPKLLFHYYDKDFNNEADTPDNFQSRRPNTSFCFLDIRSPGLGDTAMYLCATSRELDGYTFGSGTRLTVV.

This clone was counted a single time. The chain is built from TRBV9 and TRBJ1-3; D gene uncertain. The CDR3 runs 17 residues. V lost 4 bases and J 4 bases, leaving 21 bases between the germline ends. The germline V gene encodes CDR1 SGDLS and CDR2 YYNGEE. The chain's CDR3 is CASSPSRTSEEGNTIYF. The CDR3 region has the DNA TGTGCCAGCAGCCCCAGCCGCACTAGCGAGGAGGGAAACACCATATATTTT. Drawing the rest from reference TRBV9 and TRBJ1-3, the complete variable domain is DSGVTQTPKHLITATGQRVTLRCSPRSGDLSVYWYQQSLDQGLQFLIQYYNGEERAKGNILERFSAQQFPDLHSELNLSSLELGDSALYFCASSPSRTSEEGNTIYFGEGSWLTVV.

This clone was seen once. The V call is TRBV15, the J call TRBJ2-7; 11 bases are shared with TRBD2. The CDR3 spans 15 residues. Germline assignment: CDR1 LNHNV and CDR2 YYDKDF (reference sequence). V shed 3 bases, J shed 4 bases, and the junction held 5 bases outside the gene matches. The CDR3 nucleotides are TGTGCCACCAGCAGTGTAGCGGGAGGGTTGTACGAGCAGTACTTC. Protein: CATSSVAGGLYEQYF.

The rearrangement joins TRBV6-5 to TRBJ2-2, with 7 nucleotides matching TRBD1. The germline CDR1 and CDR2 sequences are MNHEY and SVGAGI. The CDR3 has 14 amino acids. Trimming cost V 6 bases and J 3 bases; bases outside gene matches: 4. In nucleotides, the CDR3 is TGTGCCAGCAGGGGGACAGCGCACACCGGGGAGCTGTTTTTT. This codes for CASRGTAHTGELFF.

J is TRBJ2-1 and V is TRBV6-5, with D uncertain. The germline V and J ends were trimmed by 5 bases and 0 bases, with 11 bases remaining between them. CDR3 length: 15 amino acids. From germline, CDR1 is MNHEY and CDR2 SVGAGI. The CDR3 protein is CASSAVGSSYNEQFF. The CDR3 coding sequence is TGTGCCAGCAGTGCCGTGGGAAGCTCCTACAATGAGCAGTTCTTC.

V gene TRBV6-1 combines with J gene TRBJ1-2; D is undetermined. V lost 2 bases, J lost 3 bases, and 22 bases lay in between. The CDR3 spans 18 residues. CDR1 MNHNS and CDR2 SASEGT come from the germline V gene. The CDR3 DNA reads as TGTGCCAGCAGTGAAACCCGCTGGCAGGTCCCTGGCGACTATGGCTACACCTTC. This encodes CASSETRWQVPGDYGYTF.

V gene TRBV5-1 combines with J gene TRBJ1-2; tentatively, D is TRBD1 (5 bases). CDR3 length: 15 amino acids. The germline CDR1 and CDR2 sequences are SGHRS and YFSETQ. Trimming took 0 bases from V and 0 from J, leaving 9 bases between them. CDR3 coding DNA: TGCGCCAGCAGCTTGGCAGGGTCCCCTAACTATGGCTACACCTTC. This translates into CASSLAGSPNYGYTF. The full variable domain, in which reference TRBV5-1 and TRBJ1-2 provide the parts outside the CDR3, is KAGVTQTPRYLIKTRGQQVTLSCSPISGHRSVSWYQQTPGQGLQFLFEYFSETQRNKGNFPGRFSGRQFSNSRSEMNVSTLELGDSALYLCASSLAGSPNYGYTFGSGTRLTVV.

The V and J genes are TRBV6-5 and TRBJ1-1, with TRBD1 as a possible D gene (5 bases). V was shortened by 6 bases and J by 1 base, with 9 bases between the two germline ends. From germline, CDR1 is MNHEY and CDR2 SVGAGI. CDR3 length equals 13 residues. The CDR3 sequence: CASSSGGNTEAFF. DNA for the CDR3: TGTGCCAGCAGCTCGGGGGGGAACACTGAAGCTTTCTTT.

The chain links TRBV6-1 to TRBJ2-7; 7 bases fit TRBD1. Looked up from germline, CDR1 is MNHNS and CDR2 is SASEGT. This CDR3 has 14 amino acids. The junction had 11 bases not matched to a gene; V was cut back by 6 bases and J by 6 bases. The CDR3 DNA reads TGTGCCAGCAGGGGACCCGGGACAGAGGTCGAGCAGTACTTC. Its translation: CASRGPGTEVEQYF.

The chain joins TRBV7-2 to TRBJ2-2, with 10 positions matching TRBD2. This CDR3 comprises 18 residues. Germline CDR1 reads SGHTA; CDR2 reads FQGNSA. The J segment lost 1 base and the V segment lost 1 base, leaving 6 bases of the junction unmatched. CDR3 bases: TGTGCCAGCAGCTTAGGCAGCGGGAGGGGTAAGAACACCGGGGAGCTGTTTTTT. As protein: CASSLGSGRGKNTGELFF.

This sequence joins TRBV4-3 and TRBJ2-1, with TRBD2 identical over 11 bases. The CDR3 sequence is 19 residues long. V lost 4 bases, J lost 5 bases, and 16 bases stayed unmatched. Germline V gene sequence: CDR1 LGHNA, CDR2 YSLEER. CDR3 nucleotides: TGCGCCAGCAGCCGGATCGACCAGACTAGCGGGGACGAGGACAATGAGCAGTTCTTC. Translated, it gives CASSRIDQTSGDEDNEQFF.

This clone was seen a single time. This rearrangement joins TRBV4-2 to TRBJ2-2; 7 positions agree with TRBD1. CDR1 is LGHNA and CDR2 is YNFKEQ in the germline V gene. The CDR3 is 17 residues long. With V trimmed by 4 bases and J by 3 bases, 11 bases remained unmatched. For the CDR3, the DNA is TGTGCCAGCAGCCGCCGGGACAGCTCTCCGGACACCGGGGAGCTGTTTTTT. The encoded protein is CASSRRDSSPDTGELFF.

This clone was seen just once. The rearrangement uses TRBV6-1 and TRBJ1-2, with D tentatively TRBD1 (5 bases). Germline lookup yields CDR1 MNHNS and CDR2 SASEGT. Trimming pared 6 bases from V and 8 bases from J, leaving 19 bases between. The CDR3 sequence is 14 residues long. In DNA, the CDR3 is TGTGCCAGCAGAGTAACCGGGACCGAAAAAGGCTACACCTTC. This encodes CASRVTGTEKGYTF.

The V and J genes are TRBV28 and TRBJ1-1, with a weak D call TRBD1 (6 bases). V gave up 3 bases and J gave up 4 bases, with 9 bases separating them. CDR1 and CDR2 from the germline V gene are MDHEN and SYDVKM. The CDR3 runs 13 residues. The CDR3 nucleotides read TGTGCCAGCAGTTTGGGAGGGGGCACTGAAGCTTTCTTT. Encoded protein: CASSLGGGTEAFF.

The chain employs TRBV7-3 and TRBJ2-7; D not resolved. CDR1 and CDR2 from the germline V gene are SGHTA and FQGTGA. Trimming removed 0 bases from V and 2 bases from J, with 5 bases in between. The CDR3 totals 13 residues. CDR3 residues: CASSLTQAYEQYF. The CDR3 DNA follows: TGTGCCAGCAGCTTAACCCAGGCCTACGAGCAGTACTTC.

V is TRBV21-1 and J is TRBJ2-5. TRBV21-1 is shown as a pseudogene. The CDR3 loop spans 14 amino acids. As DNA, the CDR3 is TGTGCCAGCAGCAAAACTAAGCGTGAGCCCCGGGCGAACTTC. Its translation is CASSKTKREPRANF.

This chain uses TRBV7-2 with TRBJ2-1, with unresolved D. V lost 0 bases and J 15 bases, leaving 12 bases between the germline ends. Germline CDR1 and CDR2: SGHTA and FQGNSA. The CDR3 is made up of 12 amino acids. The CDR3 nucleotides read TGTGCCAGCAGCTTAGCTAGGCTATTGCCGTTCTTC. It codes for CASSLARLLPFF.

V and J are TRBV7-2 and TRBJ2-3; 7 nucleotides match TRBD2. V gave up 6 bases and J gave up 2 bases; unmatched junction bases: 8. The CDR3 loop spans 15 amino acids. Germline assignment: CDR1 SGHTA and CDR2 FQGNSA. As DNA, the CDR3 is TGTGCCAGCAGGTTTGCGGGGGATTACACAGATACGCAGTATTTT. It yields the protein CASRFAGDYTDTQYF.

The CDR3 sequence: CASSPPPAGVSYEQYF. In nucleotides, the CDR3 is TGTGCCAGCAGCCCTCCACCGGCGGGAGTTTCGTACGAGCAGTACTTC. The chain has TRBV9 and TRBJ2-7; 7 positions match TRBD2. Germline V CDR1 and CDR2: SGDLS, YYNGEE. V lost 4 bases, J lost 4 bases, and 14 bases stayed unmatched. This CDR3 is built from 16 residues.